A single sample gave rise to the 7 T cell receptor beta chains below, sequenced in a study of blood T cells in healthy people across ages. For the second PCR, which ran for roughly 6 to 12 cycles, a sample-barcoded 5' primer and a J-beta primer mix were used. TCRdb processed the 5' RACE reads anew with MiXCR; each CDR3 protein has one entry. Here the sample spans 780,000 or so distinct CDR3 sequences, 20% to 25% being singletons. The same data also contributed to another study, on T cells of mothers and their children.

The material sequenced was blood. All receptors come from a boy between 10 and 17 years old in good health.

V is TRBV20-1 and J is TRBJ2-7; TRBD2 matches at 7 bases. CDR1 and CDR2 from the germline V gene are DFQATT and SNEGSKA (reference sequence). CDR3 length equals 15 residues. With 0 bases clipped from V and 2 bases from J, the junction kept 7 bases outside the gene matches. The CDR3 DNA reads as TGCAGTGCTAGAGATAAGCTAGCGGCCCCCTACGAGCAGTACTTC. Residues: CSARDKLAAPYEQYF.

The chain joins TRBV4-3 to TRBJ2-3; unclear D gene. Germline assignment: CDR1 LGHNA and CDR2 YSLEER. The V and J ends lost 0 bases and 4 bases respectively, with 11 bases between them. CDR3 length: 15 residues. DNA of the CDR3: TGCGCCAGCAGCCAAGAGGCGTCGGCATCAGATACGCAGTATTTT. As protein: CASSQEASASDTQYF.

The CDR3: CASSESGGGYEQYF. CDR3 bases: TGTGCCAGCAGTGAATCTGGGGGAGGTTACGAGCAGTACTTC. This sequence joins TRBV2 and TRBJ2-7; D possibly corresponds to TRBD2 (6 bases). Deletions cut 2 bases from V and 4 bases from J, with 12 bases between. The length of the CDR3 is 14 residues. Germline lookup yields CDR1 SNHLY and CDR2 FYNNEI.

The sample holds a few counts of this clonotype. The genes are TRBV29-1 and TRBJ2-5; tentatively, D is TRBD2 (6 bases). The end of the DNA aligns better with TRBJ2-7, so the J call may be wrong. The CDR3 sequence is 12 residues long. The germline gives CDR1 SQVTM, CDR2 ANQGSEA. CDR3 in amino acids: CSVGEESYEQYF. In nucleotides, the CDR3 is TGCAGCGTTGGGGAGGAGTCCTACGAGCAGTACTTC.

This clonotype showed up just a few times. CDR3 DNA sequence: TGTGCCAGCAGTCTGGACAGGGGGTTATACGAGCAGTACTTC. Translation gives CASSLDRGLYEQYF. The genes are TRBV7-2 and TRBJ2-7, with 10 bases aligning to TRBD1. The CDR3 spans 14 residues. V was pared by 6 bases and J by 4 bases, with 6 bases of the junction left unmatched. CDR1 and CDR2 from the germline V gene are SGHTA and FQGNSA. Complete variable domain (other parts from reference TRBV7-2 and TRBJ2-7): GAGVSQSPSNKVTEKGKDVELRCDPISGHTALYWYRQSLGQGLEFLIYFQGNSAPDKSGLPSDRFSAERTGGSVSTLTIQRTQQEDSAVYLCASSLDRGLYEQYFGPGTRLTVT.

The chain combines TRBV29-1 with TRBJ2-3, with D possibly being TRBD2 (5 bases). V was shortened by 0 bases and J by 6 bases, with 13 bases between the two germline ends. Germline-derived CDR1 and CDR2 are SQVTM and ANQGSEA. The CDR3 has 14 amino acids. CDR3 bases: TGCAGCGTTGAAGATTCACGGGGTGGGGATACGCAGTATTTT. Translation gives CSVEDSRGGDTQYF.

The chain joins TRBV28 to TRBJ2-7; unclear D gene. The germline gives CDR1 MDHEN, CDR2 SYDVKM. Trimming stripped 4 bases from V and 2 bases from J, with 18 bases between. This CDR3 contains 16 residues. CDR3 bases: TGTGCCAGCAGTTCCCTCGGGTTGGGTAAAACCTACGAGCAGTACTTC. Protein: CASSSLGLGKTYEQYF.